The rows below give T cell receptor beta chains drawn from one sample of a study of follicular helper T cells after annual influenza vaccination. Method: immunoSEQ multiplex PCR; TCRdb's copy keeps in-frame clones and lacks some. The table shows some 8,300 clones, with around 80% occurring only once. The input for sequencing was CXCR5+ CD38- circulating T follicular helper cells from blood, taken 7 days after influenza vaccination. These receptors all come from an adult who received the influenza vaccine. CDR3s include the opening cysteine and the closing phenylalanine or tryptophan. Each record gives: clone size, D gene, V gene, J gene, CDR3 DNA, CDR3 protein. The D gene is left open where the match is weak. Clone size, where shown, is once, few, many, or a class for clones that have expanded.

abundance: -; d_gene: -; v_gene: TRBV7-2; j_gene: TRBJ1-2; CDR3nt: TGTGCCAGCAGCCTAGACAGATATGGCTACACCTTC; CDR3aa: CASSLDRYGYTF
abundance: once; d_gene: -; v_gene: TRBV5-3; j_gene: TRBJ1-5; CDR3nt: TGTGCCAGAAGCCACCGCCCCGAGACACCTTGTTGCAATCAGCCCCAGCATTTT; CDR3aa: CARSHRPETPCCNQPQHF
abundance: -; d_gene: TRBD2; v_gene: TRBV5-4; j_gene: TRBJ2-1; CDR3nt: TGTGCCAGCAGCCGGGGGACTAGCGGGGGGTACAATGAGCAGTTCTTC; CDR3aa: CASSRGTSGGYNEQFF
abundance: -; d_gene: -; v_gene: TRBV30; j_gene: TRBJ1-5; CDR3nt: TGTGCCTGGAGTGCCATTTCCGGGACACCGAATCAGCCCCAGCATTTT; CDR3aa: CAWSAISGTPNQPQHF
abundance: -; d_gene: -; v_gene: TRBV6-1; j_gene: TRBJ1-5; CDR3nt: TGTGCCAGCGCCGTGGTGGCCAATCAGCCCCAGCATTTT; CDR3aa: CASAVVANQPQHF
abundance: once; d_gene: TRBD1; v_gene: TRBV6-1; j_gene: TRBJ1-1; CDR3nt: TGTGCCAGCAGTGAAGTTTTTCGGACAGGGACGAGAATGAACACTGAAGCTTTCTTT; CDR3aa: CASSEVFRTGTRMNTEAFF
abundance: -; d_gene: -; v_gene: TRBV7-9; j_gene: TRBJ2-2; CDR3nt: TGTGCCAGCAGCTCACCGGCGACAGCGAACACCGGGGAGCTGTTTTTT; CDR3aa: CASSSPATANTGELFF
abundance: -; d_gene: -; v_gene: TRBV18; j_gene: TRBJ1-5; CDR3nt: TGTGCCAGCTCTCGAGGGGTGGGGAGCAATCAGCCCCAGCATTTT; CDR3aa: CASSRGVGSNQPQHF
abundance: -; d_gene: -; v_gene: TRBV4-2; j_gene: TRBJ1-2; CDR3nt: TGTGCCAGCAGCGAAGCCATACCAAACTATGGCTACACCTTC; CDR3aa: CASSEAIPNYGYTF
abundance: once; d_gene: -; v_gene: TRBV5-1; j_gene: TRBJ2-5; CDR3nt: TGCGCCAGCAGCGTGGGGGCCGTGGAGGCAGAGACCCAGTACTTC; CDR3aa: CASSVGAVEAETQYF
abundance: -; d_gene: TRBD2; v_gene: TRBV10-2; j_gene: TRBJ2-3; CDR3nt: TGCGCCAGCAGATTAGCGGGAGCGGTCACAGATACGCAGTATTTT; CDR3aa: CASRLAGAVTDTQYF
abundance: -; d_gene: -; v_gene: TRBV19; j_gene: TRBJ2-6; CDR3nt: TGTGCCGCCAGCAGCTCTGGGGCCAACGTCCTGACTTTC; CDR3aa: CAASSSGANVLTF
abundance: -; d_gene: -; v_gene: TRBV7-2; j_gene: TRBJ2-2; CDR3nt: TGTGCCAGCAGCTTAGTTGTGGCCGGGGAGCTGTTTTTT; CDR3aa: CASSLVVAGELFF
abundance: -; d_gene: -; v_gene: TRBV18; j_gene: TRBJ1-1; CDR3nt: TGTGCCAGCTCACCATTCGGCAGGGAAAACACTGAAGCTTTCTTT; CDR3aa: CASSPFGRENTEAFF
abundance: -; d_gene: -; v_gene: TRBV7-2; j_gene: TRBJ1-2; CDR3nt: TGTGCCAGCAGCTTAGAGGTCAGCCCAAAGGGCTACACCTTC; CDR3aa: CASSLEVSPKGYTF
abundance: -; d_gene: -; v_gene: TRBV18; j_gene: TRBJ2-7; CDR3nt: TGTGCCAGCTCCACCAAGGAGGAGCAGTACTTC; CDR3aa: CASSTKEEQYF
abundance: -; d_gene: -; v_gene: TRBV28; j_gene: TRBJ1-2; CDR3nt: TGTGCCAGCAGTTCTCAAGGTGGCTACACCTTC; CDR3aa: CASSSQGGYTF
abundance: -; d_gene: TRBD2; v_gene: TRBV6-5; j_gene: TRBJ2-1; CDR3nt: TGTGCCAGCAGTCACAAAGCGGGAGGTGCCCATGAGCAGTTCTTC; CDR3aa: CASSHKAGGAHEQFF
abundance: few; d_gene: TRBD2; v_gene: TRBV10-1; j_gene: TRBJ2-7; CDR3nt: TGCGCCAGCAGTCGGAGCGGGAGTGCCCACGAGCAGTACTTC; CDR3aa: CASSRSGSAHEQYF
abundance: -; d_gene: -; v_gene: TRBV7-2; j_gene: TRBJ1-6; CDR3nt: TGTGCCAGCAGCTTAGGACTTTCCCCGGGCTCACCCCTCCACTTT; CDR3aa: CASSLGLSPGSPLHF
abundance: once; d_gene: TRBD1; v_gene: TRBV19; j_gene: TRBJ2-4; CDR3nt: TGTGCCAGTAGACCCCCGGGACAGGGGGGTGTGAACATTCAGTACTTC; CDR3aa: CASRPPGQGGVNIQYF
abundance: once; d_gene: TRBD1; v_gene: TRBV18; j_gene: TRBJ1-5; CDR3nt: TGTGCCAGCTCGCCGACCGACAGGGGAAGCAATCAGCCCCAGCATTTT; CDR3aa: CASSPTDRGSNQPQHF
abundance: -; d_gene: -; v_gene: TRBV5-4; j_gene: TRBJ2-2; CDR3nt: TGTGCCAGCAGCCTGACTAGGGGAGTGAACACCGGGGAGCTGTTTTTT; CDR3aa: CASSLTRGVNTGELFF
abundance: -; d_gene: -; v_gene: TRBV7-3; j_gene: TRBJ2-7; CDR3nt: TGTGCCAGCAGCCTCAGCGGCTACGAGCAGTACTTC; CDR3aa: CASSLSGYEQYF
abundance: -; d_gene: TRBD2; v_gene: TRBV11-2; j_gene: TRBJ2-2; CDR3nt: TGTGCCAGCAGCCCGGGCCGGGGGGGCAACACCGGGGAGCTGTTTTTT; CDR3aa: CASSPGRGGNTGELFF
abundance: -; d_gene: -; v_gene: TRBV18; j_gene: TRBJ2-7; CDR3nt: TGTGCCAGCTCACCAAATTCCGGGACGGCAACCTACGAGCAGTACTTC; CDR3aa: CASSPNSGTATYEQYF
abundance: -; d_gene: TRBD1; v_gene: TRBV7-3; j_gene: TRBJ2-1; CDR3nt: TGTGCCAGCAGCCCACGACAGGGTCGTGTCGGTGAGCAGTTCTTC; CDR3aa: CASSPRQGRVGEQFF
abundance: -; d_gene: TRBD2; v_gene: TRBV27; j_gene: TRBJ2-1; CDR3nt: TGTGCCAGCAGTTGGACTAGCGGGGGGAATGAGCAGTTCTTC; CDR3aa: CASSWTSGGNEQFF
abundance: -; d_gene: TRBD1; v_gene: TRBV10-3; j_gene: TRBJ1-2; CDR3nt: TGTGCCATCAGTGACGGACAGGCCTATGGCTACACCTTC; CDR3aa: CAISDGQAYGYTF
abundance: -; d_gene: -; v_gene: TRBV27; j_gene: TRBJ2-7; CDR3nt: TGTGCCAGCAGTTTATCGCAGAGCTCCTACGAGCAGTACTTC; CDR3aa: CASSLSQSSYEQYF
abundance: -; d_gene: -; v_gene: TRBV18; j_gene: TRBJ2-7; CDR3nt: TGTGCCAGCTCACCACCGAGCGCACAGGCCTACGAGCAGTACTTC; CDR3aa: CASSPPSAQAYEQYF
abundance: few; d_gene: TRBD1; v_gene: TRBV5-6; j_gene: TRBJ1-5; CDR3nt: TGTGCCAGCAGTTACAGGGGGAGCAATCAGCCCCAGCATTTT; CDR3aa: CASSYRGSNQPQHF
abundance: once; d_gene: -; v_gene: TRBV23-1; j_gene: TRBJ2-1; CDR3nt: TGCGCCAGCAGTAAGGGACCTAAACTTTACAATGAGCAGTTCTTC; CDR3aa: CASSKGPKLYNEQFF
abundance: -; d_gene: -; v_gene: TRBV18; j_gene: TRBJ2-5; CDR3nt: TGTGCCAGCTCACCGGACAGCCAAGAGACCCAGTACTTC; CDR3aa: CASSPDSQETQYF
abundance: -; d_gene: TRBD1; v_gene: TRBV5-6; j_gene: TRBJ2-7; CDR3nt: TGTGCCAGCAGCATAGGGACAGAAATCTACGAGCAGTACTTC; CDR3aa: CASSIGTEIYEQYF